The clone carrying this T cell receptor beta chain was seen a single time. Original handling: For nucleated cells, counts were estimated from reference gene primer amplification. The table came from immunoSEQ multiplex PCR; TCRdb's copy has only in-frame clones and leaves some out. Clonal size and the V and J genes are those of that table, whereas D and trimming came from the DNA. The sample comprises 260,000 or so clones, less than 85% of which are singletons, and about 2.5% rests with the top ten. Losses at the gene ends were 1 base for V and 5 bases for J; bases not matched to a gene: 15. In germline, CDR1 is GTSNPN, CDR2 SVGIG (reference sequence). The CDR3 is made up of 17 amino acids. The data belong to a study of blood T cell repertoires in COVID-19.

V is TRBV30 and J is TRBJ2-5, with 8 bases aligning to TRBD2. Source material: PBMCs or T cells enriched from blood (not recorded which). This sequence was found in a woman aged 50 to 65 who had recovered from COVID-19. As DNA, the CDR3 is TGTGCCTGGAGTGACGCACATCAAAGCGGGAGCGGTGAGACCCAGTACTTC. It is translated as CAWSDAHQSGSGETQYF.